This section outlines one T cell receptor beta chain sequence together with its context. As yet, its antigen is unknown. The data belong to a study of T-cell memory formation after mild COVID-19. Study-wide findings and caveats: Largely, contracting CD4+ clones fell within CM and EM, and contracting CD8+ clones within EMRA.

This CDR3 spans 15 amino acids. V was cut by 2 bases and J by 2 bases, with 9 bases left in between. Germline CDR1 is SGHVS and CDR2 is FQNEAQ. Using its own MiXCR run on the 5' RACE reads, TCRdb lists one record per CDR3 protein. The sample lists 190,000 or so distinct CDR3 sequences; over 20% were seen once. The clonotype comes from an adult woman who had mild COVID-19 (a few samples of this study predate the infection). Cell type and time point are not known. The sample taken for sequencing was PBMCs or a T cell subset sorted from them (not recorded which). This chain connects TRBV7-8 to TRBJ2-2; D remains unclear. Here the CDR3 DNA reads TGTGCCAGCAGCTTATCCTGGATTAACACCGGGGAGCTGTTTTTT. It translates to CASSLSWINTGELFF.